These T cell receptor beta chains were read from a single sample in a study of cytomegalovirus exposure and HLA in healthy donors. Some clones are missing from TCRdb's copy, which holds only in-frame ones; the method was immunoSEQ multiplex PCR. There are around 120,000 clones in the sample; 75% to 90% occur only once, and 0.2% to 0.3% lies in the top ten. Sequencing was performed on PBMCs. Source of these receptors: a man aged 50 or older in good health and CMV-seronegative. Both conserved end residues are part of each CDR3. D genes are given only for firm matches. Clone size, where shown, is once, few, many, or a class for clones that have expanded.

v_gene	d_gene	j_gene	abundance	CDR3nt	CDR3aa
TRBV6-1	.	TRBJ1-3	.	TGTGCCAGCAGTACAGGTTCCTCTGGAAACACCATATATTTT	CASSTGSSGNTIYF
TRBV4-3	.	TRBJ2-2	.	TGCGCCAGCAGCCGGGGGCGCGAGCTGTTTTTT	CASSRGRELFF
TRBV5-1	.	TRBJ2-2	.	TGCGCCAGCAGCTTTGGAATGGGAAGGGGGATCGGGTCCGGGGAGCTGTTTTTT	CASSFGMGRGIGSGELFF
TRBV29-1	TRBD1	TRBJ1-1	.	TGCAGCGCGCGGGACAGTGGTACTGAAGCTTTCTTT	CSARDSGTEAFF
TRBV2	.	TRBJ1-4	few	TGTGCCAGCAGTTTGGGGCAAGGGTGGTATGAAAAACTGTTTTTT	CASSLGQGWYEKLFF
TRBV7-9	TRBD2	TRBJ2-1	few	TGTGCCAGCAGCCGGTTAGGGAGCGGGGGCAATGAGCAGTTCTTC	CASSRLGSGGNEQFF
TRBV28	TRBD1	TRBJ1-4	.	TGTGCCAGCAGTTTAGGACAGGGCAGTAATGAAAAACTGTTTTTT	CASSLGQGSNEKLFF
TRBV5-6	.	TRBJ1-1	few	TGTGCCAGCAGCTTGTCTCCGAACACTGAAGCTTTCTTT	CASSLSPNTEAFF
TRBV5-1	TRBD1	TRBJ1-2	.	TGCGCCAGCAGCTTGGAAGGGGGCGCCGACTATGGCTACCCCTTC	CASSLEGGADYGYPF
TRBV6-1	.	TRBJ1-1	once	TGTGCCAGCAGGGCCCTGGCGGGCGTGAACACTGAAGCTTTCTTT	CASRALAGVNTEAFF
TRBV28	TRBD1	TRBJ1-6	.	TGTGCCAGCAGTGACAGGGGCCTCTCCTATAATTCACCCCTCCACTTT	CASSDRGLSYNSPLHF
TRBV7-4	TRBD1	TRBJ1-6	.	TGTGCCAGCAGCACCAAACGGGACAGGGAGACCAATTCACCCCTCCACTTT	CASSTKRDRETNSPLHF
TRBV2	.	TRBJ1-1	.	TGTGCCAGCGTTGGTCTACGGAACACTGAAGCTTTCTTT	CASVGLRNTEAFF
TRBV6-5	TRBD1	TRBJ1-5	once	TGTGCCAGCACCGACAGGGGGCTTTTTCAGCCCCAGCATTTT	CASTDRGLFQPQHF